The entry that follows covers one TCR beta chain sequence. It has no known antigen specificity. Nothing much larger sits one base from this clone, and base qualities are not available. This record comes from a study of T cell changes during pregnancy in multiple sclerosis (dated by TCRdb to between 2018 and 2021). Broadly, across the study: The study looked at changes in the T cell repertoire across pregnancy in women with multiple sclerosis.

The library was made by the immunoSEQ multiplex PCR assay. The immuneACCESS repertoire file appears here via TCRdb, limited to in-frame rearrangements. These files lack a portion of the clones; in checked studies, under half of the deficit traces to unresolved V genes, and the cause of the others is not known. Here the sample has about 100,000 clones; approximately 92% occur a single time. Less than 2% of the sample rests with the top ten. Sequenced here: peripheral blood, sampled after pregnancy. This clonotype was obtained from a female donor with multiple sclerosis, enrolled in a pregnancy study.

The CDR3 has the sequence CSGKGHYEQYF. In nucleotide form, the sequence is TGCAGTGGGAAGGGACACTACGAGCAGTACTTC. The chain is encoded by TRBV29-1 joined to TRBJ2-7; TRBD1 is a possible D gene, resting on 6 matching bases. Measured from the cysteine to the phenylalanine, the CDR3 is 11 residues long. The only DNA kept is the CDR3, 33 bases in frame from the first base. CDR1 is given as SQVTM and CDR2 as ANQGSEA, both from the germline V gene.